This T cell receptor beta chain was profiled in a study of technical replicates of blood from a handful of donors. Germline CDR1 KGHSH, CDR2 LQKENI. V was pared by 6 bases and J by 2 bases, with 16 bases between. The CDR3 is 15 amino acids. This clone appeared a few times. Measured with immunoSEQ multiplex PCR; TCRdb has only the in-frame clones, and not every one. This repertoire shows around 76,000 clones, about 89% found once; its top ten account for approximately 0.28%. Sequencing was carried out using T cells isolated from PBMCs. J is TRBJ2-5 and V is TRBV18, with D possibly TRBD2 on 5 matching bases. The TCR sequence derives from a human donor in good health. This CDR3 is CASSPVDGGQETQYF. The CDR3 DNA sequence: TGTGCCAGCTCCCCCGTTGACGGCGGGCAAGAGACCCAGTACTTC.